These 20 T cell receptor beta chains came from one sample sequenced in a study of blood T cells in healthy people across ages. The second PCR ran roughly 6 to 11 cycles with a sample-barcoded 5' primer and J-beta primers. TCRdb called the 5' RACE reads again in MiXCR, with one record for every CDR3 protein. The repertoire holds 1.5 million to 2 million distinct CDR3 sequences, with about 49% as singletons. The source material was blood. The receptor set was obtained from a woman aged 35 to 49 in good health.

This clonotype was seen a few times. The V gene is TRBV9, the J gene TRBJ2-7, with TRBD1 matching 8 bases. The DNA matches TRBJ2-5 better at its end, which makes the J call doubtful. This CDR3 spans 16 amino acids. Germline CDR1 reads SGDLS; CDR2 reads YYNGEE. CDR3: CASSVAIQGASKTQYF. The CDR3 DNA reads as TGTGCCAGCAGCGTAGCGATTCAGGGGGCCTCAAAGACCCAGTACTTC.

The genes are TRBV29-1 and TRBJ2-6; D remains unclear. Germline V gene sequence: CDR1 SQVTM, CDR2 ANQGSEA. The CDR3 consists of 15 residues. V lost 0 bases and J lost 0, with 6 bases in between. The CDR3 nucleotides are TGCAGCGTTGAAGATTCGGCCTCTGGGGCCAACGTCCTGACTTTC. Translating it yields CSVEDSASGANVLTF.

This clonotype has only a few counts. The chain is built from TRBV20-1 and TRBJ1-1; weak D call: TRBD1 (6 bases). The CDR3 runs 17 residues. Trimming took off 2 bases at V and 5 bases at J, with 24 bases between the two ends. The germline V gene encodes CDR1 DFQATT and CDR2 SNEGSKA (reference sequence). CDR3 residues: CSARQSMGGVGGTEAFF. In DNA, the CDR3 is TGCAGTGCTAGACAGTCTATGGGGGGCGTTGGGGGGACTGAAGCTTTCTTT.

V and J are TRBV10-3 and TRBJ2-5, with TRBD2 as a possible D gene (6 bases). The closer fit of TRBJ2-7 to the DNA end suggests the J call may be wrong. CDR3 length equals 13 residues. CDR1 and CDR2 from the germline V gene are ENHRY and SYGVKD. CDR3 amino acids: CAISESVGSEQYF. The CDR3 bases are TGTGCCATCAGTGAGTCGGTCGGGAGCGAGCAGTACTTC.

This rearrangement joins TRBV27 to TRBJ1-1; the D gene is possibly TRBD1 (6 bases). Germline lookup yields CDR1 MNHEY and CDR2 SMNVEV (reference sequence). The CDR3 loop spans 12 amino acids. Trimming took 6 bases from V and 7 from J, leaving 12 bases between them. The CDR3 spells CASRTGSGEAFF. DNA for the CDR3: TGTGCCAGCAGAACAGGGAGTGGTGAAGCTTTCTTT.

This clonotype was recorded once. The chain couples TRBV7-8 to TRBJ2-5, with TRBD1 as a possible D gene (6 bases). The CDR3 length is 15 residues. The V gene lost 4 bases and the J gene lost 3 bases, with 15 bases spanning the gap. Germline CDR1 and CDR2: SGHVS and FQNEAQ. The CDR3 nucleotides read TGTGCCAGCAGCTACAGCCCGACAGGAAAAGAGACCCAGTACTTC. The encoded protein is CASSYSPTGKETQYF.

The CDR3 coding sequence is TGTGCCAGCACCGCGATGGGGGACTTAGGCTACACCTTC. Translation gives CASTAMGDLGYTF. This chain links TRBV7-2 with TRBJ1-2; D perhaps matches TRBD1 (5 bases). The CDR3 has 13 amino acids. V lost 7 bases to trimming and J lost 8 bases, with 17 bases between them. The germline gives CDR1 SGHTA, CDR2 FQGNSA.

This clonotype was seen a handful of times. The chain has TRBV20-1 and TRBJ2-4; D is perhaps TRBD2 (6 bases). V lost 4 bases to trimming and J lost 6 bases, with 10 bases between them. The CDR3 loop spans 12 amino acids. The germline V gene encodes CDR1 DFQATT and CDR2 SNEGSKA (reference sequence). CDR3 protein: CSAKGLPNIQYF. CDR3 sequence (DNA): TGCAGTGCTAAAGGACTACCAAACATTCAGTACTTC.

The rearrangement joins TRBV29-1 to TRBJ2-5; TRBD1 matches at 7 bases. Trimming at V came to 7 bases and at J to 3 bases, leaving 5 bases not matched to a gene. From germline, CDR1 is SQVTM and CDR2 ANQGSEA. The CDR3 has 12 amino acids. The CDR3 is CSGYGTEETQYF. CDR3 bases: TGCAGCGGGTACGGGACAGAAGAGACCCAGTACTTC. The whole variable domain, remainder taken from reference TRBV29-1 and TRBJ2-5, is SAVISQKPSRDICQRGTSLTIQCQVDSQVTMMFWYRQQPGQSLTLIATANQGSEATYESGFVIDKFPISRPNLTFSTLTVSNMSPEDSSIYLCSGYGTEETQYFGPGTRLLVL.

V and J are TRBV2 and TRBJ2-1, with 9 bases lining up with TRBD2. V gave up 7 bases and J gave up 4 bases; unmatched junction bases: 5. CDR3 size: 14 residues. From germline, CDR1 is SNHLY and CDR2 FYNNEI. The CDR3, as DNA: TGTGCCAGCACTGGACTAGCGAGTTACAATGAGCAGTTCTTC. Its protein is CASTGLASYNEQFF.

V is TRBV7-9 and J is TRBJ1-2; D remains ambiguous. The CDR3 consists of 15 residues. Trimming pared 0 bases from V and 2 bases from J, leaving 10 bases between. The germline gives CDR1 SEHNR, CDR2 FQNEAQ (reference sequence). Here the CDR3 DNA reads TGTGCCAGCAGCTTAGCGGCACGAGGAAACTATGGCTACACCTTC. This sequence encodes CASSLAARGNYGYTF.

V usage is TRBV4-1 and J usage is TRBJ1-2; TRBD1 aligns across 8 bases. This CDR3 comprises 11 residues. Germline V gives CDR1 MGHRA, CDR2 YSYEKL. The trim removed 5 bases at V and 12 bases at J, leaving 5 bases unmatched. The CDR3 reads CASSSGQVNTF. The CDR3 region has the DNA TGCGCCAGCAGCTCGGGACAGGTCAACACCTTC.

This rearrangement joins TRBV15 to TRBJ2-5; D unresolved. Trimming cost V 2 bases and J 1 base, with 8 bases left between them. The CDR3 extends over 14 amino acids. Germline-derived CDR1 and CDR2 are LNHNV and YYDKDF (reference sequence). CDR3 coding DNA: TGTGCCACCAGCAGACAGGCTCCCCAAGAGACCCAGTACTTC. This codes for CATSRQAPQETQYF.

This sequence joins TRBV25-1 and TRBJ2-3, with D tentatively TRBD1 (5 bases). The CDR3 sequence is 16 residues long. The V end lost 0 bases, the J end lost 2 bases, and 12 bases lay between the germline ends. Germline CDR1 and CDR2: MGHDK and SYGVNS. The CDR3 loop reads CASSEYVGAFTDTQYF. Written as DNA, the CDR3 is TGTGCCAGCAGTGAATATGTAGGGGCCTTCACAGATACGCAGTATTTT.

There are a few counts of this clonotype. The genes are TRBV15 and TRBJ2-5; D is unclear. The V gene lost 1 base and the J gene lost 4 bases, with 16 bases spanning the gap. Germline CDR1 reads LNHNV; CDR2 reads YYDKDF (reference sequence). The CDR3 totals 16 residues. The CDR3 bases are TGTGCCACCAGCAGAGTCGGTCCGGCCCTGGGAGAGACCCAGTACTTC. Translating it yields CATSRVGPALGETQYF. Full variable domain (outside the CDR3, taken from reference TRBV15 and TRBJ2-5): DAMVIQNPRYQVTQFGKPVTLSCSQTLNHNVMYWYQQKSSQAPKLLFHYYDKDFNNEADTPDNFQSRRPNTSFCFLDIRSPGLGDTAMYLCATSRVGPALGETQYFGPGTRLLVL.

This sequence joins TRBV11-2 and TRBJ2-6; a possible D gene is TRBD1 (6 bases). The CDR3 has 21 amino acids. V was clipped by 5 bases and J by 0 bases, with 26 bases between them. Germline CDR1 SGHAT, CDR2 FQNNGV. The CDR3: CASSHPISTGQPSSGANVLTF. CDR3 sequence (DNA): TGTGCCAGCAGCCACCCGATTAGTACCGGACAGCCGAGCTCTGGGGCCAACGTCCTGACTTTC.

The CDR3 loop reads CASSYKRGGPLTDTQYF. The CDR3 DNA follows: TGTGCCAGCAGCTACAAGCGGGGGGGCCCCCTCACAGATACGCAGTATTTT. The V gene is TRBV7-2, the J gene TRBJ2-3; the match to TRBD2 covers 10 bases. V gave up 4 bases and J gave up 2 bases; unmatched junction bases: 9. This CDR3 contains 17 residues. Germline CDR1 SGHTA, CDR2 FQGNSA.

The genes are TRBV4-2 and TRBJ2-5, with 7 bases matching TRBD1. Germline loops: CDR1 LGHNA, CDR2 YNFKEQ. The V segment lost 4 bases and the J segment 5 bases; nucleotides outside the gene matches: 10. The CDR3 is made up of 15 amino acids. CDR3 in DNA: TGTGCCAGCAGCCCCAGACAGGGCTGGGTGGAGACCCAGTACTTC. It translates to CASSPRQGWVETQYF.

The chain is built from TRBV12-5 and TRBJ2-3; 9 nucleotides agree with TRBD1. After removal of 4 bases from V and 5 bases from J, the junction contained 7 bases not matched to a gene. This CDR3 is built from 15 residues. Germline assignment: CDR1 LGHNT and CDR2 FRNRAP. The CDR3 coding sequence is TGTGCTAGTGGTTCACAACAGGGGGCGGGAGATACGCAGTATTTT. It translates to CASGSQQGAGDTQYF.

This clonotype has just a few counts. The rearrangement links TRBV27 to TRBJ2-6; D remains ambiguous. Deletions cut 6 bases from V and 0 bases from J, with 9 bases between. Germline V CDR1 and CDR2: MNHEY, SMNVEV (reference sequence). The CDR3 loop spans 15 amino acids. The CDR3 loop reads CASRSPYSGANVLTF. CDR3 coding DNA: TGTGCCAGCAGATCCCCTTACTCTGGGGCCAACGTCCTGACTTTC. The full variable domain, with the rest looked up from reference TRBV27 and TRBJ2-6, is EAQVTQNPRYLITVTGKKLTVTCSQNMNHEYMSWYRQDPGLGLRQIYYSMNVEVTDKGDVPEGYKVSRKEKRNFPLILESPSPNQTSLYFCASRSPYSGANVLTFGAGSRLTVL.